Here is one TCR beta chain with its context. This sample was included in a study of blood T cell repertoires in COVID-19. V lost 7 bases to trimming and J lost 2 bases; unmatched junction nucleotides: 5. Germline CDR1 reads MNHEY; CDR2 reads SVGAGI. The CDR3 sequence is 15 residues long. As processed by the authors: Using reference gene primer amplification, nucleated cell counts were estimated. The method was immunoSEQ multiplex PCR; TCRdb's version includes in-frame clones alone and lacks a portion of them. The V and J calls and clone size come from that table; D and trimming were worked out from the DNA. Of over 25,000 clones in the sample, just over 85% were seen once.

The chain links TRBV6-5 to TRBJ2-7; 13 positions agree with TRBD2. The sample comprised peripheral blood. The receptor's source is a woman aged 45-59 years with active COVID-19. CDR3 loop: CASTLGLAGTYEQYF. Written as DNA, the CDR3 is TGTGCCAGCACCCTGGGACTAGCGGGAACCTACGAGCAGTACTTC.